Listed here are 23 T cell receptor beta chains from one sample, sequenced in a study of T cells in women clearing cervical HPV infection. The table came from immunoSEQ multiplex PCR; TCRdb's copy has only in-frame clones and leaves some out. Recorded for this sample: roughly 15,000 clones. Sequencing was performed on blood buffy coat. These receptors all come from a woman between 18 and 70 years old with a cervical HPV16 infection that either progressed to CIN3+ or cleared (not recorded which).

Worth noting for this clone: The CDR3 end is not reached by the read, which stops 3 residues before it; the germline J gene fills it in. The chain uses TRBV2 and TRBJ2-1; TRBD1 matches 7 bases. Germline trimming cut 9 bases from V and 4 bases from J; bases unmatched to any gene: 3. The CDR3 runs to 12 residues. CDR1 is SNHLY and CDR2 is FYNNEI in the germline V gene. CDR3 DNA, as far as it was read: TGTGCCAGTATGACAGGGTACAATGAG. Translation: CASMTGYNE. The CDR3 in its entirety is CASMTGYNEQFF.

Incomplete CDR3 DNA: TGTGCCAGCAGCTTAGACCTAGGACAGGGGTACGAG. Its translation is CASSLDLGQGYE. The entire CDR3 protein reads CASSLDLGQGYEQYF. This sequence joins TRBV11-2 and TRBJ2-7; 9 nucleotides line up with TRBD1. The read ends 3 residues shy of where the CDR3 ends; the end is completed using the germline J gene. This CDR3 comprises 15 residues. Unmatched junction bases numbered 4, after V lost 0 bases and J lost 4 bases. The germline CDR1 and CDR2 sequences are SGHAT and FQNNGV.

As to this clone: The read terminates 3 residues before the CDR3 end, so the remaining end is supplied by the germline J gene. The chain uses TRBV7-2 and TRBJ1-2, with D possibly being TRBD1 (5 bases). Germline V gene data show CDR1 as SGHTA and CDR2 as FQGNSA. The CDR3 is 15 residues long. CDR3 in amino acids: CASSWGVAAIYDYTF. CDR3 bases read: TGTGCCAGCAGCTGGGGGGTAGCAGCAATCTACGAC.

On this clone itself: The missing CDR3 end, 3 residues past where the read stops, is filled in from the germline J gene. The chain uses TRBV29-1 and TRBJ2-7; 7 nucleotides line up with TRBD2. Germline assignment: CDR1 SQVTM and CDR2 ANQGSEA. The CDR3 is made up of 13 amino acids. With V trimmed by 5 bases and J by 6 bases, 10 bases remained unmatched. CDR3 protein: CSVLSGTTGEQYF. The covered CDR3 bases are TGCAGCGTTCTCAGCGGGACCACAGGCGAG.

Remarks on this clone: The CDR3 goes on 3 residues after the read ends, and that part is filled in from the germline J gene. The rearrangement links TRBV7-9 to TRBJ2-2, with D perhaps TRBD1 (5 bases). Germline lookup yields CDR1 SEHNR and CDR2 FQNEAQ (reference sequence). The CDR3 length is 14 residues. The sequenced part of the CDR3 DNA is TGTGCCAGCAGCGAAAGGCGTGGGGCCAACGTG. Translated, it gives CASSERRGANV. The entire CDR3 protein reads CASSERRGANVLFF.

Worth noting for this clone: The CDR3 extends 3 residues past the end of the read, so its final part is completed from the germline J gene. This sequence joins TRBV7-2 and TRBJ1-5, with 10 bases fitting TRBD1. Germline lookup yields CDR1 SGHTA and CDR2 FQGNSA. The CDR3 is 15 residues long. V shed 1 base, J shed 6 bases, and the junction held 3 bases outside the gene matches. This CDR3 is CASSLGQGAVQPQHF. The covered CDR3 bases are TGTGCCAGCAGCTTAGGACAGGGGGCGGTTCAGCCC.

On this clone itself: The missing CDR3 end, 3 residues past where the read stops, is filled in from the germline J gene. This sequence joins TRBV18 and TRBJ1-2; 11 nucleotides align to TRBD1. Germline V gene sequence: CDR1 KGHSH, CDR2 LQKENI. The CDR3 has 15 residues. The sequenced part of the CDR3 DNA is TGTGCCAGCTCACAATCCGGGACAGGGGGAGACGAC. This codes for CASSQSGTGGDD. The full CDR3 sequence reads CASSQSGTGGDDYTF.

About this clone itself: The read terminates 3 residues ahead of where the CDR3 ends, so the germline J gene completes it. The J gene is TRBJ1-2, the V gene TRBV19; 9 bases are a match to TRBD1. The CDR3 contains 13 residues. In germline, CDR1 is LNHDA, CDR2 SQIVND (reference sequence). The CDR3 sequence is CASEVTGGAGYTF. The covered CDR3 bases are TGTGCCAGTGAGGTAACAGGGGGCGCCGGC. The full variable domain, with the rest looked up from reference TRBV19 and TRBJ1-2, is DGGITQSPKYLFRKEGQNVTLSCEQNLNHDAMYWYRQDPGQGLRLIYYSQIVNDFQKGDIAEGYSVSREKKESFPLTVTSAQKNPTAFYLCASEVTGGAGYTFGSGTRLTVV.

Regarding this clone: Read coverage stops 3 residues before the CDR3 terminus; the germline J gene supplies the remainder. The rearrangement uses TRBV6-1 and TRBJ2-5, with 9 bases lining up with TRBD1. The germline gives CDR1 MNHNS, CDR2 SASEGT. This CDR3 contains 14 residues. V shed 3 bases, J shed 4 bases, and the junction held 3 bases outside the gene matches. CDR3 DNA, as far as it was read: TGTGCCAGCAGTGAGGGACAGGGCCGAGAGACC. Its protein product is CASSEGQGRET. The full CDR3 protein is CASSEGQGRETQYF.

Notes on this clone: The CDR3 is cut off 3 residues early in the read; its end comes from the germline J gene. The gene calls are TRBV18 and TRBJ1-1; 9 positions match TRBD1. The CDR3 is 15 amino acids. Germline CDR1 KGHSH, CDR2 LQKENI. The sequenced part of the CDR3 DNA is TGTGCCAGCTCGTTCCGGGACAGGGTTTTTGTAGCA. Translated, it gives CASSFRDRVFVA. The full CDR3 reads CASSFRDRVFVAAFF.

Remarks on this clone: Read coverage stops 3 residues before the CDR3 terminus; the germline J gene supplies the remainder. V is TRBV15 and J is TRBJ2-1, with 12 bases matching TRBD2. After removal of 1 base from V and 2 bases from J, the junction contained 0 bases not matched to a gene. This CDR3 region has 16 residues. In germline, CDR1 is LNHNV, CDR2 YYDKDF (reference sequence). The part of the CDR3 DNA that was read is TGTGCCACCAGCAGAGGACTAGCGGGAGCCTACAATGAG. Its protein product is CATSRGLAGAYNE. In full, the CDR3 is CATSRGLAGAYNEQFF.

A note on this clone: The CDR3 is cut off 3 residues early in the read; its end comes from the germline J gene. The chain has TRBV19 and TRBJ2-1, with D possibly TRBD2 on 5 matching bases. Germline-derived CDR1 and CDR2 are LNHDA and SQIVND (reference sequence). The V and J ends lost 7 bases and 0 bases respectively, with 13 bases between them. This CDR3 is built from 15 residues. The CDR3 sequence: CASTQDSSSYNEQFF. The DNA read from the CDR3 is TGTGCCAGTACCCAGGACTCTAGCTCCTACAATGAG. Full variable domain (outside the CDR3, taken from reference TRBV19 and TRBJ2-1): DGGITQSPKYLFRKEGQNVTLSCEQNLNHDAMYWYRQDPGQGLRLIYYSQIVNDFQKGDIAEGYSVSREKKESFPLTVTSAQKNPTAFYLCASTQDSSSYNEQFFGPGTRLTVL.

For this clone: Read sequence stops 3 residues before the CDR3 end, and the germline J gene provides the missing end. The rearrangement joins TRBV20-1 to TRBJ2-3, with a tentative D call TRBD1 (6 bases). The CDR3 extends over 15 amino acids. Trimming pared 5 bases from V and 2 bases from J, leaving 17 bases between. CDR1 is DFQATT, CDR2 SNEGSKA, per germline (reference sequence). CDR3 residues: CSAGPLGGHTDTQYF. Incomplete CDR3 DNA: TGCAGTGCTGGCCCACTAGGGGGTCACACAGATACG.

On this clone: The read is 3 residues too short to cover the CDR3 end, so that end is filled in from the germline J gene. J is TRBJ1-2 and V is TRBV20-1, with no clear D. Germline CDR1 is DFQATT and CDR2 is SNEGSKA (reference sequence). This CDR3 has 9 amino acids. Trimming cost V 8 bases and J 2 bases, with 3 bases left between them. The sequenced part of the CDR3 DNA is TGCAGTCCGAACTATGGC. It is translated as CSPNYG. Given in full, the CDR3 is CSPNYGYTF.

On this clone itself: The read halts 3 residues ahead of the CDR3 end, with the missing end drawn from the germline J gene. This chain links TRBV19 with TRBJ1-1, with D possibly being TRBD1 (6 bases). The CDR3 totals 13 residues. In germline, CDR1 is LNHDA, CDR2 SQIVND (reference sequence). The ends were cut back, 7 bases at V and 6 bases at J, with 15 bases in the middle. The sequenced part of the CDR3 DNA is TGTGCCAGTAAACCTCGACAGGATCCTGAA. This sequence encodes CASKPRQDPE. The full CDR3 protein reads CASKPRQDPEAFF. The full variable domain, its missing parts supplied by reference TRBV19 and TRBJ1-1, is DGGITQSPKYLFRKEGQNVTLSCEQNLNHDAMYWYRQDPGQGLRLIYYSQIVNDFQKGDIAEGYSVSREKKESFPLTVTSAQKNPTAFYLCASKPRQDPEAFFGQGTRLTVV.

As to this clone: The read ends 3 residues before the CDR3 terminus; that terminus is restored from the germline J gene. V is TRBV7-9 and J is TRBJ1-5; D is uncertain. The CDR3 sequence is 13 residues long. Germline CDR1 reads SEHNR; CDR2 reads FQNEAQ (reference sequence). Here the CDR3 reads CASSLGASDPQHF. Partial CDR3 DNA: TGTGCCAGCAGCTTAGGAGCGTCAGATCCC.

The CDR3 bases that were read are TGTGCCAGCAGTTACTCGTATAGCGGGAGCCTCTCCTACAATGAG. Translated, it gives CASSYSYSGSLSYNE. The full CDR3 is CASSYSYSGSLSYNEQFF. The chain is built from TRBV6-7 and TRBJ2-1; 9 bases are a match to TRBD2. The CDR3 goes on 3 residues after the read ends, and that part is filled in from the germline J gene. TRBV6-7 is annotated as an ORF whose role is uncertain. V trimming: 0 bases; J trimming: 0 bases; junction bases outside the gene matches: 6. The CDR3 spans 18 residues.

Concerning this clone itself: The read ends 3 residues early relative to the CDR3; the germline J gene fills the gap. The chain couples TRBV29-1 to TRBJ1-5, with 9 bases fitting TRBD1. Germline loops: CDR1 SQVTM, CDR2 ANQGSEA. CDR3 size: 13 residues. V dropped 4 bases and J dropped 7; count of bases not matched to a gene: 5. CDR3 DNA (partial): TGCAGCGTTGGTGGGGGACAGGGCCAGCCC. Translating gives CSVGGGQGQP. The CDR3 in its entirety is CSVGGGQGQPQHF.

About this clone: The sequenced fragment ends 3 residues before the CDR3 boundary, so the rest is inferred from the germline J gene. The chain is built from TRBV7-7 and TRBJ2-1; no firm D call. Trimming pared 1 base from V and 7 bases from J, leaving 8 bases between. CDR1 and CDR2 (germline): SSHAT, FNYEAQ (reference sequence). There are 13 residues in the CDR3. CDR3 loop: CASSLEGWNEQFF. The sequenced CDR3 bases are TGTGCCAGCAGCTTAGAAGGGTGGAATGAG.

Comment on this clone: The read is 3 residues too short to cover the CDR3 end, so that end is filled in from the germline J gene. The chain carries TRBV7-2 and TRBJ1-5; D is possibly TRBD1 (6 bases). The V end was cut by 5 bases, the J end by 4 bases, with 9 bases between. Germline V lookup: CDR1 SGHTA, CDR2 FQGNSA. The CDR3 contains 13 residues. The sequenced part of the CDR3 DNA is TGTGCCAGCAGCCCAGGGGCAAATCAGCCC. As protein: CASSPGANQP. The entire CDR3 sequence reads CASSPGANQPQHF.

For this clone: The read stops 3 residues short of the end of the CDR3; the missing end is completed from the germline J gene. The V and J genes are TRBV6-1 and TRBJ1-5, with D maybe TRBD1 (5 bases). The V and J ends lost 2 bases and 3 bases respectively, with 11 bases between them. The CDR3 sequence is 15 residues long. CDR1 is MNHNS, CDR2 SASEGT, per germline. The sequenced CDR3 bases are TGTGCCAGCAGTGAACAGGACACCTTCAATCAGCCC. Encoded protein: CASSEQDTFNQP. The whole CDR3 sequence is CASSEQDTFNQPQHF.

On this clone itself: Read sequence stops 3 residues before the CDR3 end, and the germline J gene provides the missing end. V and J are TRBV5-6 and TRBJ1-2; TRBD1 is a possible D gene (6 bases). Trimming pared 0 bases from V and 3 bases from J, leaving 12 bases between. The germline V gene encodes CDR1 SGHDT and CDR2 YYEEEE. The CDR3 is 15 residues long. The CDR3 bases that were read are TGTGCCAGCAGCTTGGCAGGGGTAAAACACTATGGC. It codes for CASSLAGVKHYG. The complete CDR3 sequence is CASSLAGVKHYGYTF. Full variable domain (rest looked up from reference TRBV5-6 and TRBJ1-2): DAGVTQSPTHLIKTRGQQVTLRCSPKSGHDTVSWYQQALGQGPQFIFQYYEEEERQRGNFPDRFSGHQFPNYSSELNVNALLLGDSALYLCASSLAGVKHYGYTFGSGTRLTVV.

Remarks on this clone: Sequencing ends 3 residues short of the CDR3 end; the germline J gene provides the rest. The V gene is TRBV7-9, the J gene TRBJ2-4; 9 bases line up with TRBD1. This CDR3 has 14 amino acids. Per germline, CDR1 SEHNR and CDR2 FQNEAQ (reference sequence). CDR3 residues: CASSSGQGDYGQYF. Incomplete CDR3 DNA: TGTGCCAGCAGCTCGGGACAGGGTGACTATGGT.